Listed below are T cell receptor beta chains from one sample, sequenced in a study of chemoradiotherapy in HPV16-positive cancers. Some clones are missing from TCRdb's copy, which holds only in-frame ones; the method was immunoSEQ multiplex PCR. The profile shows about 7,900 clones, about 79% of them singletons. Sampling was performed from a patient who underwent chemoradiotherapy. These TCRs come from a human donor with HPV-associated anogenital cancer. Both conserved end residues are part of each CDR3. The order of the fields is clone size, V gene, J gene, D gene, CDR3 length, CDR3 DNA, CDR3 protein. A D gene is named only where the DNA matches it firmly. A clone size is listed for some rows: how often the clone was seen (once, few, many), or a class if it is expanded.

clone_size: -; v_call: TRBV6-4; j_call: TRBJ1-1; d_call: TRBD1; cdr3_length: 15; cdr3_nt: TGTGCCAGCAAACCGACTCAGACAGGGACCTCTGAAGCTTTCTTT; cdr3_aa: CASKPTQTGTSEAFF
clone_size: -; v_call: TRBV7-9; j_call: TRBJ2-2; d_call: -; cdr3_length: 17; cdr3_nt: TGTGCCAGCAGCCCAGTCCAGCGGAGGCCGAACACCGGGGAGCTGTTTTTT; cdr3_aa: CASSPVQRRPNTGELFF
clone_size: -; v_call: TRBV28; j_call: TRBJ1-1; d_call: TRBD1; cdr3_length: 13; cdr3_nt: TGTGCCAGCAGGGACAGGGGAGAAACTGAAGCTTTCTTT; cdr3_aa: CASRDRGETEAFF
clone_size: -; v_call: TRBV5-1; j_call: TRBJ1-1; d_call: TRBD1; cdr3_length: 16; cdr3_nt: TGCGCCAGCAGCTTGGCCTCGAACAGGGGGCACACTGAAGCTTTCTTT; cdr3_aa: CASSLASNRGHTEAFF
clone_size: -; v_call: TRBV20-1; j_call: TRBJ2-7; d_call: -; cdr3_length: 11; cdr3_nt: TGCAGCACTTCACTCGACCACGAGCAGTACTTC; cdr3_aa: CSTSLDHEQYF
clone_size: -; v_call: TRBV27; j_call: TRBJ1-2; d_call: TRBD1; cdr3_length: 13; cdr3_nt: TGTGCCAGCAGGGACAGGGGGTACTCTGGCTACACCTTC; cdr3_aa: CASRDRGYSGYTF
clone_size: -; v_call: TRBV6-5; j_call: TRBJ2-2; d_call: TRBD1; cdr3_length: 14; cdr3_nt: TGTGCCAGCAGTGCGGACAGGGCAGGCGGGGAGCTGTTTTTT; cdr3_aa: CASSADRAGGELFF
clone_size: -; v_call: TRBV19; j_call: TRBJ2-4; d_call: -; cdr3_length: 14; cdr3_nt: TGTGCCAGTAGTGGCAGGGAACCCAAAAACATTCAGTACTTC; cdr3_aa: CASSGREPKNIQYF
clone_size: few; v_call: TRBV15; j_call: TRBJ2-7; d_call: -; cdr3_length: 13; cdr3_nt: TGTGCCACCAGCAGTCTTAGCGGTTACGAGCAGTACTTC; cdr3_aa: CATSSLSGYEQYF
clone_size: -; v_call: TRBV9; j_call: TRBJ2-1; d_call: TRBD2; cdr3_length: 16; cdr3_nt: TGTGCCAGCAGCGCTAGCGGGAGGACCTCCTACAATGAGCAGTTCTTC; cdr3_aa: CASSASGRTSYNEQFF
clone_size: -; v_call: TRBV19; j_call: TRBJ1-2; d_call: -; cdr3_length: 14; cdr3_nt: TGTGCCAGTAGTCGGGGGGGTCTTGACTATGGCTACACCTTC; cdr3_aa: CASSRGGLDYGYTF
clone_size: -; v_call: TRBV19; j_call: TRBJ2-5; d_call: -; cdr3_length: 11; cdr3_nt: TGTGCCAGTGGCCCCTTTCTGACCCAGTACTTC; cdr3_aa: CASGPFLTQYF
clone_size: -; v_call: TRBV19; j_call: TRBJ2-1; d_call: TRBD2; cdr3_length: 16; cdr3_nt: TGTGCCAGTAGTAAACTAGCGGGAGGAACCTACAATGAGCAGTTCTTC; cdr3_aa: CASSKLAGGTYNEQFF
clone_size: few; v_call: TRBV7-9; j_call: TRBJ1-2; d_call: TRBD1; cdr3_length: 13; cdr3_nt: TGTGCCAGCAGTTTCGACAGGGGGGGCGGCTACACCTTC; cdr3_aa: CASSFDRGGGYTF
clone_size: -; v_call: TRBV18; j_call: TRBJ1-1; d_call: -; cdr3_length: 14; cdr3_nt: TGTGCCAGCTCACCAGCGGGGGCAGGCACTGAAGCTTTCTTT; cdr3_aa: CASSPAGAGTEAFF
clone_size: -; v_call: TRBV13; j_call: TRBJ2-7; d_call: -; cdr3_length: 15; cdr3_nt: TGTGCCAGCAGCTTTATTTCAGGGATAGGGTACGAGCAGTACTTC; cdr3_aa: CASSFISGIGYEQYF
clone_size: -; v_call: TRBV7-6; j_call: TRBJ1-3; d_call: -; cdr3_length: 16; cdr3_nt: TGTGCCAGCAGCTTAGACGGTACCCTCCCTGGAAACACCATATATTTT; cdr3_aa: CASSLDGTLPGNTIYF
clone_size: -; v_call: TRBV2; j_call: TRBJ2-7; d_call: -; cdr3_length: 11; cdr3_nt: TGTGCCAGCTCAGACCGCTACGAGCAGTACTTC; cdr3_aa: CASSDRYEQYF
clone_size: medium-sized; v_call: TRBV7-9; j_call: TRBJ2-1; d_call: -; cdr3_length: 13; cdr3_nt: TGTGCCAGCATCCTGGGCAGCTACAATGAGCAGTTCTTC; cdr3_aa: CASILGSYNEQFF
clone_size: -; v_call: TRBV11-3; j_call: TRBJ2-2; d_call: -; cdr3_length: 13; cdr3_nt: TGTGCCAGCAGCTTAAGGGACCCCGGGGAGCTGTTTTTT; cdr3_aa: CASSLRDPGELFF
clone_size: -; v_call: TRBV2; j_call: TRBJ2-5; d_call: TRBD2; cdr3_length: 19; cdr3_nt: TGTGCCAGCAGTGACTTGGTGTTAGCGGGGGACATATCAAAAGAGACCCAGTACTTC; cdr3_aa: CASSDLVLAGDISKETQYF
clone_size: -; v_call: TRBV30; j_call: TRBJ2-7; d_call: TRBD2; cdr3_length: 15; cdr3_nt: TGTGCCTGGAGTAACGGCGCGGGGGGCTCCTACGAGCAGTACTTC; cdr3_aa: CAWSNGAGGSYEQYF
clone_size: -; v_call: TRBV5-4; j_call: TRBJ1-6; d_call: TRBD1; cdr3_length: 14; cdr3_nt: TGTGCCAGCAGCCCGGACAGGACCAATTCACCCCTCCACTTT; cdr3_aa: CASSPDRTNSPLHF
clone_size: -; v_call: TRBV6-1; j_call: TRBJ2-5; d_call: -; cdr3_length: 13; cdr3_nt: TGTGCCAGCAGCGGACTGGACCAAGAGACCCAGTACTTC; cdr3_aa: CASSGLDQETQYF
clone_size: -; v_call: TRBV5-5; j_call: TRBJ2-7; d_call: -; cdr3_length: 15; cdr3_nt: TGTGCCAGCAGCTTGGAATATCTGGGGGCCCGCGAGCAGTACTTC; cdr3_aa: CASSLEYLGAREQYF
clone_size: -; v_call: TRBV5-5; j_call: TRBJ2-3; d_call: TRBD2; cdr3_length: 17; cdr3_nt: TGTGCCAGCAGCCTAACCCGGAGCGGGGGGGGATCAGATACGCAGTATTTT; cdr3_aa: CASSLTRSGGGSDTQYF
clone_size: -; v_call: TRBV7-2; j_call: TRBJ2-5; d_call: TRBD2; cdr3_length: 13; cdr3_nt: TGTGCCAGCAGCCAACTAGCGGGAGAGACCCAGTACTTC; cdr3_aa: CASSQLAGETQYF
clone_size: -; v_call: TRBV5-1; j_call: TRBJ2-5; d_call: -; cdr3_length: 18; cdr3_nt: TGCGCCAGCAGCTTATCGGTAATTGGGCAGCCAGGGGTAGAGACCCAGTACTTC; cdr3_aa: CASSLSVIGQPGVETQYF
clone_size: -; v_call: TRBV9; j_call: TRBJ2-5; d_call: TRBD2; cdr3_length: 13; cdr3_nt: TGTGCCAGCAGCCCAGGACTAGCTGAGACCCAGTACTTC; cdr3_aa: CASSPGLAETQYF
clone_size: -; v_call: TRBV29-1; j_call: TRBJ2-7; d_call: TRBD1; cdr3_length: 15; cdr3_nt: TGCAGCGTTGAAGAAAAGGTAGGGGGCCCCAGCCCTCAGTACTTC; cdr3_aa: CSVEEKVGGPSPQYF
clone_size: once; v_call: TRBV28; j_call: TRBJ1-1; d_call: -; cdr3_length: 19; cdr3_nt: TGTGCCAGCAGTTCCGACCTGGGCGACAGGTTCAGGACTAACACTGAAGCTTTCTTT; cdr3_aa: CASSSDLGDRFRTNTEAFF
clone_size: -; v_call: TRBV7-6; j_call: TRBJ1-1; d_call: -; cdr3_length: 13; cdr3_nt: TGTGCCAGCAGCTTAGGTGCGACCACTGAAGCTTTCTTT; cdr3_aa: CASSLGATTEAFF
clone_size: -; v_call: TRBV28; j_call: TRBJ1-5; d_call: TRBD1; cdr3_length: 15; cdr3_nt: TGTGCCAGCAGACTACAGGGGGCGAACGATCAGCCCCAGCATTTT; cdr3_aa: CASRLQGANDQPQHF
clone_size: -; v_call: TRBV6-5; j_call: TRBJ1-1; d_call: TRBD1; cdr3_length: 15; cdr3_nt: TGTGCCAGCAGCGACCGGACAGGGCGTCACACTGAAGCTTTCTTT; cdr3_aa: CASSDRTGRHTEAFF
clone_size: -; v_call: TRBV15; j_call: TRBJ2-5; d_call: -; cdr3_length: 13; cdr3_nt: TGTGCCACCAGCAGAGCCGAAAAAGAGACCCAGTACTTC; cdr3_aa: CATSRAEKETQYF
clone_size: -; v_call: TRBV4-1; j_call: TRBJ2-1; d_call: TRBD2; cdr3_length: 14; cdr3_nt: TGCGCCAGCAGCCAAGCAATCCTAGCGGGGGGGCAGTTCTTC; cdr3_aa: CASSQAILAGGQFF
clone_size: -; v_call: TRBV7-3; j_call: TRBJ2-7; d_call: -; cdr3_length: 16; cdr3_nt: TGTGCCAGCAGCTTAAGCCCCGGAGGGCCCGGTTTCGAGCAGTACTTC; cdr3_aa: CASSLSPGGPGFEQYF
clone_size: -; v_call: TRBV11-2; j_call: TRBJ1-6; d_call: TRBD1; cdr3_length: 14; cdr3_nt: TGTGCCACGGGGACAGGCCTGAGGGATTCACCCCTCCACTTT; cdr3_aa: CATGTGLRDSPLHF
clone_size: -; v_call: TRBV5-6; j_call: TRBJ1-1; d_call: -; cdr3_length: 14; cdr3_nt: TGTGCCAGCAGCTCCCCGGGGGGGTCAACTGAAGCTTTCTTT; cdr3_aa: CASSSPGGSTEAFF
clone_size: -; v_call: TRBV7-2; j_call: TRBJ2-3; d_call: TRBD2; cdr3_length: 16; cdr3_nt: TGTGCCAGCAGCCCAAGACTAGCGGGAGGTTCAGATACGCAGTATTTT; cdr3_aa: CASSPRLAGGSDTQYF
clone_size: -; v_call: TRBV6-4; j_call: TRBJ1-2; d_call: -; cdr3_length: 14; cdr3_nt: TGTGCCAGCAGTGAAGACGGGGCAGGGAGTGGCTACACCTTC; cdr3_aa: CASSEDGAGSGYTF
clone_size: -; v_call: TRBV5-1; j_call: TRBJ2-5; d_call: TRBD1; cdr3_length: 15; cdr3_nt: TGCGCCAGCAGCTGGAATCAGGGGGAAAAGGAGACCCAGTACTTC; cdr3_aa: CASSWNQGEKETQYF